This T cell receptor (beta chain) is from a study of regulatory T cells in long-lasting Graves disease (dated by TCRdb to the early 2020s). Context from the whole study: Patients with newly diagnosed Graves' disease had been on antithyroid drugs for under 3 months. The study was conducted in China and was registered as a clinical trial. This study used TCR sequencing and RNA sequencing of peripheral blood to compare persistent Graves' disease patients against newly diagnosed Graves' disease patients. TCR sequencing covered 13 persistent and some 20 newly diagnosed Graves' disease patients, some 35 samples in total.

The CDR3 covers 17 residues, taking in both the cysteine and the phenylalanine. Of the read, only the CDR3 DNA is kept; its 51 bases are in frame from base 1. CDR1 KGHDR and CDR2 SFDVKD are derived from the germline V gene. V is clipped by 4 bases and J by 1 base, and the sequence between their germline boundaries is 17 bases long. The sample's time point label is to be understood as: newly diagnosed GD, antithyroid drugs for less than 3 months. RNA was extracted from PBMCs in TRIzol for both TCR sequencing and RNA sequencing. The diagnosis of Graves' disease followed American Thyroid Association guidelines. Recruitment of patients was carried out at an endocrinology department in Xi'an, China. Each patient gave 9 to 10 milliliters of peripheral blood, collected in an EDTA anticoagulant tube. Ficoll Paque Plus density gradient separation was used to isolate PBMCs, and no further T cell sorting was performed. An Agilent 2100 Bioanalyzer and agarose gel were used to assess RNA quality, and a NanoDrop 2000 was used to measure RNA concentration.

This clonotype was picked up many times. This receptor's antigen is unknown. Per-base quality was not reported, and no clone a single base away is much larger than it. General study outcomes and caveats: Only the TCR beta chain was sequenced and analyzed. The authors acknowledged the small sample size as a limitation that may reduce accuracy. Only peripheral blood was studied, because thyroid tissue, the primary lesion, was inaccessible. Compared with newly diagnosed patients, patients with persistent Graves' disease had lower TCR Shannon entropy and fewer highly expanded clones, which suggests clonal expansion. Persistent disease showed preferential use of TRBV28, TRBJ1-2 and TRBJ2-5, whereas newly diagnosed disease favored TRBV20-1 and TRBJ2-1. Patients with persistent disease shared more public clonotypes (roughly 2,900) than newly diagnosed patients did (roughly 970).

The library came from multiplex PCR. The reads were generated on an Illumina HiSeq 4000. To build TCR beta libraries, CDR3 regions were amplified by Arm-PCR using iRepertoire HTBI primers. PCR products were gel purified before sequencing. The paper's data handling went like this. Across samples, 55 to 80 TRBV and approximately 15 TRBJ segments were identified and used for gene usage analysis of CDR3 amino acid clonotypes. COPE and FqMerger were used to merge filtered high-quality paired reads into contigs. BLAST was used to align contigs to the IMGT TRBV, TRBD and TRBJ reference genes, and CDR3 was defined following IMGT. Any clonotype with a frequency above 0.1% was classified as a highly expanded clone. Repertoire diversity was measured by Shannon entropy, and V-J evenness by the Gini coefficient. A clonotype was considered public if more than one individual shared it. TCRdb took the public reads, trimmed them with fastp at Q25, ran MiXCR for clone calling and kept in-frame beta chains. Rows merge per CDR3 protein into single entries with the most common DNA and genes. The V and J calls were not made by the authors but by TCRdb's processing. This sample lists a few hundred thousand distinct CDR3 sequences; 13% were detected once. The top ten clonotypes cover under 10% of the sample.

In addition, the sample was reused for a study of T cells in Graves' hyperthyroidism and ophthalmopathy. The second source states: Stable Graves' hyperthyroidism was defined as the absence of progression to ophthalmopathy over 18 months of follow-up. Hyperthyroidism patients were newly diagnosed, had a disease duration of under 2 months, and were aged 18 to 65 years. Patients with uncontrolled infections, other autoimmune diseases, pregnancy or lactation were excluded. Diagnoses relied on clinical symptoms, serum thyroxine and TRAb, thyroid ultrasound and orbital computed tomography. The TCR CDR3 was subjected to a first round of RT-PCR using the HTBI primer set and the Qiagen OneStep RT-PCR kit. Most expanded thyroid clonotypes (frequency above 0.001) were also found in blood, which suggests that blood repertoires may mirror thyroid immune responses. Ophthalmopathy was separated from stable hyperthyroidism by a 13 V-J signature model, with over 85% sensitivity and just over 81% specificity obtained in cross-validation and 80%/75% obtained in testing. In validation, the model predicted progression to ophthalmopathy a median of roughly 6.5 months before onset, with roughly 70% sensitivity and more than 72% specificity. TCR V-J signatures able to tell the groups apart were searched for in a discovery cohort of 90 to 100 patients, of whom approximately 40 had Graves' ophthalmopathy and 55 to 60 had stable Graves' hyperthyroidism. Whether ophthalmopathy could be predicted prospectively was tested in an independent validation cohort made up of some 20 hyperthyroidism patients plus 17 patients who later progressed to ophthalmopathy. The roughly 90 discovery patients were divided at random into training and test sets in a 7:3 ratio. The study also compared thyroid tissue and blood T-cell repertoires from more than 5 Graves' hyperthyroidism patients. After sampling, hyperthyroidism patients received methimazole starting at 30 mg daily, and ophthalmopathy patients received high-dose intravenous methylprednisolone. The libraries were constructed in a second round of multiplex PCR and then size-selected and purified. Paired-end sequencing of the libraries was performed with 100 bp reads on an Illumina HiSeq2000. SOAPnuke was used to process the raw data, with reads discarded if the reads contained adapters or uncalled bases, had a mean Phred below 15, or lacked an exact constant-primer or identifier match. High-quality paired reads were merged using COPE v1.2.5, and each unique nucleotide sequence was defined as a clonotype. MiTCR v1.1 was used to align clonotypes to the IMGT TRBV, TRBD and TRBJ reference segments. The analysis included only V-J combinations with a frequency above 0.0001, which together covered roughly 99% of the repertoires. The TCS score was defined as the ratio of F50 (clonal expansion) to E x V (chaos), calculated using BLOSUM62-based TCRdist between CDR3 peptides within each V-J. Welch's t-statistics and random forest reduced roughly 500 V-J features to 13, which were used in a naive Bayes classifier (R e1071). Sample size was not statistically predetermined, and investigators were not blinded to group allocation. TCR Vbeta CDR3 sequencing of 140 or so peripheral blood samples (under 45 ophthalmopathy, 75 hyperthyroidism and around 17 progressor patients) is reported in the paper.

Here the sequenced sample was peripheral blood mononuclear cells (PBMCs), taken at new diagnosis, from a patient treated with antithyroid drugs. The V and J genes are TRBV24-1 and TRBJ2-3; no confident D gene assignment can be made. This clonotype was sampled from a man under 40 with Graves disease. Donor details come from another sample of the same person, matched by shared clones. The nucleotide sequence is TGTGCCACCAGTGACCCCCGGACCGTTCACCGCACAGATACGCAGTATTTT. This encodes CATSDPRTVHRTDTQYF.